Given below is one TCR beta chain in context. The sample belongs to a study of blood T cell repertoires in COVID-19. Background on the study: T cells, B-cell-depleted T cells, or PBMCs provided the cDNA or gDNA that served as material.

Trimming took 2 bases from V and 3 from J, leaving 11 bases between them. The CDR3 totals 15 residues. CDR1 is SEHNR and CDR2 is FQNEAQ in the germline V gene (reference sequence). Sequenced by immunoSEQ multiplex PCR; TCRdb stores in-frame clones only, minus some. This table has about 250,000 clones, around nine tenths appearing once. This chain connects TRBV7-9 to TRBJ1-3; no reliable D call. The sequenced sample was peripheral blood. The TCR sequence derives from a man younger than 35 with active or convalescent COVID-19. Written as DNA, the CDR3 is TGTGCCAGCAGCTTAAATAGAGGAGGTGGAAACACCATATATTTT. It translates to CASSLNRGGGNTIYF.